A single sample is the source of the 21 T cell receptor beta chains below, sequenced in a study of T cells in tuberculosis. Generated by immunoSEQ multiplex PCR, the TCRdb table keeps only in-frame clones and is missing some. The sample includes under 45,000 clones, 93% of them seen just once. What was sequenced was PBMCs. The source is a donor aged 10 to 29 with latent tuberculosis or without tuberculosis infection.

This rearrangement joins TRBV28 to TRBJ1-2, with TRBD1 matching 7 bases. V lost 5 bases, J lost 6 bases, and 9 bases stayed unmatched. Germline loops: CDR1 MDHEN, CDR2 SYDVKM. The CDR3 sequence is 14 residues long. The CDR3 coding sequence is TGTGCCAGCAGTAGACAGGGAAGGGGGCATGGCTACACCTTC. Its protein is CASSRQGRGHGYTF.

This clone was found once. The V and J genes are TRBV19 and TRBJ2-7, with a tentative D call TRBD1 (6 bases). Deletions cut 0 bases from V and 3 bases from J, with 9 bases between. The CDR3 is 14 amino acids. CDR1 and CDR2 from the germline V gene are LNHDA and SQIVND (reference sequence). CDR3 bases: TGTGCCAGTAGTATAGATGGACAGTTCTACGAGCAGTACTTC. Its protein product is CASSIDGQFYEQYF.

This clone was observed a single time. The chain is built from TRBV9 and TRBJ1-4; D perhaps matches TRBD1 (6 bases). This CDR3 is built from 15 residues. Germline V gene data show CDR1 as SGDLS and CDR2 as YYNGEE. The V end lost 3 bases, the J end lost 4 bases, and 13 bases lay between the germline ends. The CDR3 nucleotides read TGTGCCAGCAGCGAGGGGGTTCCACTTAATGAAAAACTGTTTTTT. Its translation: CASSEGVPLNEKLFF.

This clone has only one observation. This chain joins TRBV19 and TRBJ2-3, with 8 bases that match TRBD1. Unmatched junction bases numbered 2, after V lost 6 bases and J lost 0 bases. This CDR3 spans 14 amino acids. CDR1 LNHDA and CDR2 SQIVND come from the germline V gene (reference sequence). DNA for the CDR3: TGTGCCAGTAGCCGGGACAGGAGCACAGATACGCAGTATTTT. It translates to CASSRDRSTDTQYF.

J is TRBJ1-6 and V is TRBV5-1; D is possibly TRBD1 (6 bases). The germline gives CDR1 SGHRS, CDR2 YFSETQ. V lost 0 bases, J lost 10 bases, and 23 bases lay in between. The CDR3 is 18 amino acids. The DNA of the CDR3 is TGCGCCAGCAGCTTGGTACTGAGGGATCAGGGGTCCGGATCACCCCTCCACTTT. Encoded protein: CASSLVLRDQGSGSPLHF.

The chain couples TRBV7-6 to TRBJ2-6; 9 nucleotides line up with TRBD1. Germline V lookup: CDR1 SGHVS, CDR2 FNYEAQ. CDR3 length equals 18 residues. Trimming cost V 0 bases and J 2 bases; bases outside gene matches: 5. DNA of the CDR3: TGTGCCAGCAGCTTAGCGGGGACAGGGTTCACTGGGGCCAACGTCCTGACTTTC. Protein sequence: CASSLAGTGFTGANVLTF. Looking up the rest from reference TRBV7-6 and TRBJ2-6 gives the full variable domain: GAGVSQSPRYKVTKRGQDVALRCDPISGHVSLYWYRQALGQGPEFLTYFNYEAQQDKSGLPNDRFSAERPEGSISTLTIQRTEQRDSAMYRCASSLAGTGFTGANVLTFGAGSRLTVL.

This clone appeared once. This chain joins TRBV11-1 and TRBJ1-1, with 8 bases matching TRBD1. The J segment lost 5 bases and the V segment lost 0 bases, leaving 5 bases of the junction unmatched. Germline assignment: CDR1 SGHAT and CDR2 FQDESV (reference sequence). The CDR3 sequence is 15 residues long. CDR3 residues: CASSLARTGRTEAFF. For the CDR3, the DNA is TGTGCCAGCAGCTTAGCAAGGACAGGGAGAACTGAAGCTTTCTTT.

This rearrangement joins TRBV10-3 to TRBJ1-1; tentative D call: TRBD1 (5 bases). The CDR3 is made up of 15 amino acids. The germline V gene has CDR1 ENHRY and CDR2 SYGVKD. V was clipped by 3 bases and J by 5 bases, with 16 bases between them. The CDR3 DNA is TGTGCCATCAGTGACTCGGGGGGGAGAGATACTGAAGCTTTCTTT. Translating it yields CAISDSGGRDTEAFF.

The CDR3 here is CAWAQLAVNTEAFF. CDR3 coding DNA: TGTGCCTGGGCCCAACTCGCCGTGAACACTGAAGCTTTCTTT. The chain uses TRBV30 and TRBJ1-1, with D uncertain. This CDR3 contains 14 residues. The V gene's germline CDR1 is GTSNPN and CDR2 SVGIG (reference sequence). The germline V and J ends were trimmed by 5 bases and 0 bases, with 13 bases remaining between them.

V and J are TRBV4-1 and TRBJ2-3; D call uncertain. V was shortened by 1 base and J by 0 bases, with 5 bases between the two germline ends. Germline CDR1 MGHRA, CDR2 YSYEKL. CDR3 length: 14 residues. In DNA form, the CDR3 reads TGCGCCAGCAGCCAAGGGGCAAGCACAGATACGCAGTATTTT. Protein: CASSQGASTDTQYF.

This clone came up a few times. The chain recombines TRBV28 with TRBJ2-7; weak D call: TRBD2 (5 bases). V lost 5 bases to trimming and J lost 0 bases, with 26 bases between them. The CDR3 runs to 19 residues. In germline, CDR1 is MDHEN, CDR2 SYDVKM. CDR3 amino acids: CASSPDPGVRIRSSYEQYF. The CDR3 DNA reads as TGTGCCAGCAGTCCCGACCCCGGGGTAAGAATAAGAAGCTCCTACGAGCAGTACTTC.

V usage is TRBV6-1 and J usage is TRBJ1-2; possibly TRBD1 for D (6 bases). The CDR3 length is 13 residues. The germline gives CDR1 MNHNS, CDR2 SASEGT. Trimming cost V 9 bases and J 4 bases, with 15 bases left between them. The DNA for the CDR3 is TGTGCCAGTACTGGACAGCCAAGCTATGGCTACACCTTC. Translated, it gives CASTGQPSYGYTF.

The chain recombines TRBV7-8 with TRBJ2-7; 11 positions agree with TRBD2. The V gene end was trimmed by 0 bases and the J gene end by 2 bases; junction bases not matched to a gene: 12. CDR3 length equals 19 residues. Germline values: CDR1 SGHVS, CDR2 FQNEAQ. This chain's CDR3 is CASSLAPTGASGGTYEQYF. The CDR3 DNA reads TGTGCCAGCAGCTTAGCGCCCACAGGTGCTAGCGGGGGGACCTACGAGCAGTACTTC.

The chain couples TRBV4-1 to TRBJ1-2, with TRBD1 matching over 8 bases. Germline CDR1 MGHRA, CDR2 YSYEKL. This CDR3 has 17 residues. V shed 0 bases and J 2 bases; nucleotides not matched to a gene: 8. In nucleotides, the CDR3 is TGCGCCAGCAGCCAAGATTGGGGGACAGGTGCCAACTATGGCTACACCTTC. Residues: CASSQDWGTGANYGYTF.

The rearrangement joins TRBV7-2 to TRBJ1-2, with TRBD1 identical over 10 bases. The CDR3 runs 17 residues. Trimming cost V 2 bases and J 9 bases; bases outside gene matches: 15. The germline gives CDR1 SGHTA, CDR2 FQGNSA. Here the CDR3 reads CASSLRSKTGTGVSYTF. The CDR3 bases are TGTGCCAGCAGCTTAAGGTCTAAGACCGGGACAGGGGTCAGCTACACCTTC.

The chain joins TRBV4-1 to TRBJ1-1; a weak D match, TRBD1 (6 bases). V was shortened by 0 bases and J by 6 bases, with 23 bases between the two germline ends. This CDR3 is 18 amino acids long. Germline V gene lookup returns CDR1 MGHRA and CDR2 YSYEKL. CDR3 sequence (DNA): TGCGCCAGCAGCCAAGATCGAGGGGGGGCGAATGGTGGAGCTGAAGCTTTCTTT. Translated, it gives CASSQDRGGANGGAEAFF.

The rearrangement links TRBV2 to TRBJ2-3; tentative D call: TRBD1 (5 bases). Germline loops: CDR1 SNHLY, CDR2 FYNNEI. The CDR3 runs 16 residues. Trimming stripped 0 bases from V and 6 bases from J, with 16 bases between. CDR3 sequence (DNA): TGTGCCAGCAGTGAAGCCACAGGAGCAAGCTGGGATACGCAGTATTTT. As protein: CASSEATGASWDTQYF.

The rearrangement joins TRBV30 to TRBJ1-2; D is uncertain. The ends were cut back, 0 bases at V and 6 bases at J, with 17 bases in the middle. Germline assignment: CDR1 GTSNPN and CDR2 SVGIG (reference sequence). This CDR3 has 15 amino acids. The CDR3 loop is CAWSVKRSPPNGYTF. The CDR3 coding sequence is TGTGCCTGGAGTGTAAAACGGTCCCCTCCAAATGGCTACACCTTC. The full variable domain, completed using reference TRBV30 and TRBJ1-2, is SQTIHQWPATLVQPVGSPLSLECTVEGTSNPNLYWYRQAAGRGLQLLFYSVGIGQISSEVPQNLSASRPQDRQFILSSKKLLLSDSGFYLCAWSVKRSPPNGYTFGSGTRLTVV.

This clone appeared once. CDR3 nucleotide sequence: TGTGCCAGCAGCTTCGGACAGGGGCTACTGGGGAATGAGCAGTTCTTC. Translating it yields CASSFGQGLLGNEQFF. The V call is TRBV7-3, the J call TRBJ2-1; TRBD1 aligns across 9 bases. This CDR3 comprises 16 residues. Germline values: CDR1 SGHTA, CDR2 FQGTGA. Germline trimming cut 3 bases from V and 7 bases from J; bases unmatched to any gene: 10.

This rearrangement joins TRBV7-2 to TRBJ1-2; no clear D. CDR3 length: 11 amino acids. Germline-derived CDR1 and CDR2 are SGHTA and FQGNSA. V lost 9 bases and J lost 5, with 10 bases in between. CDR3 residues: CASGPGYGYTF. The CDR3, as DNA: TGTGCCAGTGGGCCGGGGTATGGCTACACCTTC. Filled out from reference TRBV7-2 and TRBJ1-2, the complete variable domain reads GAGVSQSPSNKVTEKGKDVELRCDPISGHTALYWYRQSLGQGLEFLIYFQGNSAPDKSGLPSDRFSAERTGGSVSTLTIQRTQQEDSAVYLCASGPGYGYTFGSGTRLTVV.

This chain connects TRBV19 to TRBJ1-1, with 7 bases aligning to TRBD1. V was clipped by 10 bases and J by 0 bases; unmatched bases: 17. Germline lookup yields CDR1 LNHDA and CDR2 SQIVND (reference sequence). This CDR3 region has 17 residues. The chain's CDR3 is CATKGDSGETMNTEAFF. The DNA for the CDR3 is TGTGCCACCAAGGGGGACAGTGGAGAAACCATGAACACTGAAGCTTTCTTT.